A selection of T cell receptor beta chains follows, all from one sample in a study of shared clonotypes between healthy human individuals. This table comes from immunoSEQ multiplex PCR, and its TCRdb copy is limited to in-frame clones, with some not included. The sample has a few million clones; more than 80% are singletons. Sequenced: naive CD4+ T cells sorted from blood. The receptors here all came from a man younger than 30 in good health. The CDR3 runs from the conserved cysteine through the conserved F or W. Fields, in order: D gene, clone size, V gene, J gene, CDR3 protein, CDR3 DNA. D genes are given only for firm matches. Expanded clones are given a class, and other clones once, few, many or no size at all.

>NA|once|TRBV7-2|TRBJ1-1
CASSSLSRGVLTRTTEAFF
TGTGCCAGCAGCTCCCTATCACGGGGGGTACTCACCCGAACCACTGAAGCTTTCTTT
>TRBD2|NA|TRBV28|TRBJ2-3
CASSFPSGGATDTQYF
TGTGCCAGCAGTTTTCCTAGCGGGGGGGCTACAGATACGCAGTATTTT
>NA|NA|TRBV5-1|TRBJ2-7
CASSLEVGITYEQYF
TGCGCCAGCAGCTTGGAGGTAGGGATCACCTACGAGCAGTACTTC
>NA|NA|TRBV18|TRBJ2-1
CASSSQLTGSSYNEQFF
TGTGCCAGCTCATCCCAATTGACGGGCAGCTCCTACAATGAGCAGTTCTTC
>NA|once|TRBV4-3|TRBJ1-5
CASSRNTEQPQHF
TGCGCCAGCAGCCGAAACACTGAGCAGCCCCAGCATTTT
>NA|once|TRBV11-2|TRBJ2-7
CASSFTPEKTYEQYF
TGTGCCAGCAGCTTCACCCCTGAGAAAACCTACGAGCAGTACTTC
>NA|NA|TRBV10-3|TRBJ2-7
CAISADIMGYYEQYF
TGTGCCATCAGTGCTGACATCATGGGATACTACGAGCAGTACTTC
>TRBD1|NA|TRBV2|TRBJ1-2
CASRTGGHGYTF
TGTGCCAGCAGAACAGGGGGCCATGGCTACACCTTC
>NA|NA|TRBV5-4|TRBJ1-6
CASSLNSSPLHF
TGTGCCAGCAGCTTGAATAGTTCACCCCTCCACTTT
>TRBD2|NA|TRBV5-1|TRBJ2-1
CASSPRGGAFNEQFF
TGCGCCAGCAGCCCGCGCGGGGGGGCCTTCAATGAGCAGTTCTTC
>NA|NA|TRBV4-1|TRBJ2-5
CASSQEERRGWETQYF
TGCGCCAGCAGCCAAGAGGAACGCAGGGGATGGGAGACCCAGTACTTC
>NA|NA|TRBV29-1|TRBJ1-1
CSVRQVLGTEAFF
TGCAGCGTTCGACAGGTATTGGGAACTGAAGCTTTCTTT
>TRBD1|NA|TRBV15|TRBJ2-7
CATSNPGGTGGSYEQYF
TGTGCCACCAGCAATCCCGGGGGGACAGGGGGTTCCTACGAGCAGTACTTC
>NA|few|TRBV30|TRBJ1-1
CAWSVRGNTEAFF
TGTGCCTGGAGTGTAAGGGGGAACACTGAAGCTTTCTTT
>NA|NA|TRBV18|TRBJ2-3
CASSRSEKAVDTQYF
TGTGCCAGCTCGCGATCGGAGAAGGCAGTAGATACGCAGTATTTT
>NA|few|TRBV5-1|TRBJ2-3
CASSQGSTDTQYF
TGCGCCAGCAGCCAGGGCAGCACAGATACGCAGTATTTT
>NA|NA|TRBV19|TRBJ1-5
CASSINTREGTQHF
TGTGCCAGTAGTATAAACACTAGGGAGGGTACCCAGCATTTT
>NA|NA|TRBV7-2|TRBJ1-2
CASSPDWGGLGYTF
TGTGCCAGCAGCCCCGACTGGGGAGGGTTGGGCTACACCTTC
>NA|once|TRBV27|TRBJ1-2
CASSPTPDFDSYGYTF
TGTGCCAGCAGTCCGACCCCGGACTTCGACAGCTATGGCTACACCTTC
>NA|NA|TRBV27|TRBJ2-5
CASSEGGETQYF
TGTGCCAGCTCGGAGGGGGGAGAGACCCAGTACTTC
>NA|NA|TRBV11-2|TRBJ2-1
CASSLGGTGPYNEQFF
TGTGCCAGCAGCTTAGGTGGTACGGGACCCTACAATGAGCAGTTCTTC
>TRBD1|NA|TRBV10-3|TRBJ2-7
CAGRGTGDWEQYF
TGTGCCGGGAGAGGGACAGGGGATTGGGAGCAGTACTTC
>NA|NA|TRBV14|TRBJ1-1
CASSQAPSEAFF
TGTGCCAGCAGCCAAGCCCCGTCTGAAGCTTTCTTT
>NA|NA|TRBV7-2|TRBJ2-2
CASSLERNTGELFF
TGTGCCAGCAGCTTAGAGCGTAACACCGGGGAGCTGTTTTTT
>NA|NA|TRBV6-6|TRBJ2-5
CASKRGYGETQYF
TGTGCCAGTAAAAGGGGTTACGGAGAGACCCAGTACTTC
>NA|NA|TRBV27|TRBJ1-6
CASSFRDGNSPLHF
TGTGCCAGCAGTTTCCGGGACGGTAATTCACCCCTCCACTTT
>NA|NA|TRBV9|TRBJ1-2
CASSGRGDRWGSKGDPYGYTF
TGTGCCAGCAGCGGCCGGGGGGACCGGTGGGGATCCAAGGGGGATCCATATGGCTACACCTTC
>TRBD1|NA|TRBV18|TRBJ2-7
CASSPGQGGPYEQYF
TGTGCCAGCTCCCCCGGACAGGGGGGGCCCTACGAGCAGTACTTC
>TRBD2|once|TRBV18|TRBJ2-7
CASSPRTSGGGEQYF
TGTGCCAGCTCACCACGAACTAGCGGGGGAGGCGAGCAGTACTTC
>TRBD2|NA|TRBV7-2|TRBJ2-1
CASSLVSGSGYNEQFF
TGTGCCAGCAGCTTAGTGAGCGGGAGCGGCTACAATGAGCAGTTCTTC
>NA|once|TRBV11-2|TRBJ2-1
CASSLGGHNEQFF
TGTGCCAGCAGCTTAGGAGGACACAATGAGCAGTTCTTC
>NA|few|TRBV6-4|TRBJ2-1
CASSEDIRSNEQFF
TGTGCCAGCAGTGAAGATATCCGAAGCAATGAGCAGTTCTTC
>TRBD2|NA|TRBV11-2|TRBJ2-7
CASSLIAGGPGEQYF
TGTGCCAGCAGCTTAATAGCGGGAGGGCCAGGGGAGCAGTACTTC
>TRBD1|NA|TRBV6-1|TRBJ1-2
CASSSQGVLGYTF
TGTGCCAGCAGTTCCCAGGGGGTCCTTGGCTACACCTTC
>NA|NA|TRBV6-1|TRBJ2-7
CASRLGQAYEQYF
TGTGCCAGCAGATTGGGGCAGGCCTACGAGCAGTACTTC
>NA|NA|TRBV10-3|TRBJ1-5
CAISESSGLGVGNQPQHF
TGTGCCATCAGTGAGTCGTCGGGTTTGGGGGTAGGCAATCAGCCCCAGCATTTT
>NA|NA|TRBV5-1|TRBJ1-1
CASVEGWRGKNTEAFF
TGCGCCAGTGTGGAGGGGTGGAGGGGAAAGAACACTGAAGCTTTCTTT
>NA|NA|TRBV21-1|TRBJ1-1
CASSKRGEGGWTEAFF
TGTGCCAGCAGCAAAAGGGGCGAAGGGGGCTGGACTGAAGCTTTCTTT
>TRBD2|NA|TRBV5-1|TRBJ2-5
CASSGGTSYEETQYF
TGCGCCAGCAGCGGCGGGACTAGCTATGAAGAGACCCAGTACTTC
>NA|NA|TRBV5-6|TRBJ1-2
CASSLVSGSYTF
TGTGCCAGCAGCTTGGTTTCAGGGAGCTACACCTTC
>NA|once|TRBV13|TRBJ2-7
CASSPSPIPAATYEQYF
TGTGCCAGCAGCCCTAGCCCCATACCCGCTGCAACCTACGAGCAGTACTTC
>TRBD1|NA|TRBV5-1|TRBJ2-7
CASSSPGQGTPEQYF
TGCGCCAGCAGCTCCCCGGGACAGGGAACCCCGGAGCAGTACTTC
>NA|NA|TRBV7-6|TRBJ2-1
CASSLEDGYYEQFF
TGTGCCAGCAGCTTAGAGGACGGATACTATGAGCAGTTCTTC
>TRBD2|NA|TRBV11-3|TRBJ2-3
CASSLVGGGAGDTQYF
TGTGCCAGCAGCTTAGTTGGCGGGGGGGCCGGAGATACGCAGTATTTT
>NA|NA|TRBV2|TRBJ2-5
CASRRQIQETQYF
TGTGCCAGCAGGCGACAGATACAAGAGACCCAGTACTTC
>TRBD1|NA|TRBV9|TRBJ2-1
CASSVGQDSNEQFF
TGTGCCAGCAGCGTCGGACAGGACTCCAATGAGCAGTTCTTC
>NA|NA|TRBV20-1|TRBJ1-1
CSASSATEAFF
TGCAGTGCTAGCTCCGCAACTGAAGCTTTCTTT
>NA|NA|TRBV5-4|TRBJ2-1
CASSLGGAAEFF
TGTGCCAGCAGCTTGGGCGGGGCAGCGGAGTTCTTC
>NA|NA|TRBV6-5|TRBJ2-1
CASSYSHPEQFF
TGTGCCAGCAGTTACTCGCACCCTGAGCAGTTCTTC
>NA|NA|TRBV7-2|TRBJ2-1
CASSLDSRINNEQFF
TGTGCCAGCAGCTTAGATTCTCGGATCAACAATGAGCAGTTCTTC
>TRBD1|once|TRBV18|TRBJ2-3
CASSPPARTGVFAGDSTDTQYF
TGTGCCAGCTCACCGCCCGCGCGGACAGGGGTTTTCGCGGGAGACAGCACAGATACGCAGTATTTT